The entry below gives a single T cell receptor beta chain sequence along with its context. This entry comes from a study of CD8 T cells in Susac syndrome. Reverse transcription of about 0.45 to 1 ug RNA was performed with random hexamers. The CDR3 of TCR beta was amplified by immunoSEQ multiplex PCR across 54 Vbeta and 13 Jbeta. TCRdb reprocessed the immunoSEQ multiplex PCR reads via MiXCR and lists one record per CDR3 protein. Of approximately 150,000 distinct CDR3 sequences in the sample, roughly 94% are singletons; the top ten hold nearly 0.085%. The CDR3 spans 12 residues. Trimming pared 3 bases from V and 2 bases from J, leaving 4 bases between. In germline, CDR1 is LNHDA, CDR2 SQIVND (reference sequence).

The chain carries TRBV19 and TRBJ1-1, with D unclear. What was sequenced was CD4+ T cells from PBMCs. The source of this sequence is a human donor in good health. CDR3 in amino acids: CASSIRNTEAFF. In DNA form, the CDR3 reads TGTGCCAGTAGTATTCGCAACACTGAAGCTTTCTTT.